Below, 19 T cell receptor beta chains from the same sample are listed, as sequenced in a study of long-term antiretroviral therapy in people with HIV (dated by TCRdb to between 2022 and 2023). The immunoSEQ hsTCRB v3.0 assay was used at survey level resolution to sequence the TRB variable region. TCRdb mirrors the immuneACCESS table, restricted to in-frame sequences. Some clones are absent from its copies; in checked studies, under half trace to an unresolved V gene, and the reason for the others is unknown. This sample comprises about 26,000 clones, around 87% of them detected only once. Together, the top ten hold around 4.8% of the sample. Sequenced material: unsorted PBMCs, taken about 2.6 years after starting antiretroviral therapy. These receptor sequences come from a man aged 35 to 55 with HIV.

V gene TRBV27 combines with J gene TRBJ1-2, with D perhaps matching TRBD1 (6 bases). V dropped 0 bases and J dropped 4 bases, with 9 bases sitting between them. The CDR3 is 14 amino acids. The germline CDR1 and CDR2 sequences are MNHEY and SMNVEV (reference sequence). This chain's CDR3 is CASSLSQGFYGYTF. CDR3 nucleotides: TGTGCCAGCAGTTTATCGCAGGGGTTCTATGGCTACACCTTC.

The chain carries TRBV27 and TRBJ2-7, with 7 bases lining up with TRBD1. Looked up from germline, CDR1 is MNHEY and CDR2 is SMNVEV (reference sequence). This CDR3 has 13 residues. J was trimmed by 5 bases and V by 4 bases; bases with no gene match: 5. Here the CDR3 DNA reads TGTGCCAGCAGTTGGACAGGCGTCGACGAGCAGTACTTC. As protein: CASSWTGVDEQYF.

This chain uses TRBV9 with TRBJ1-3; tentatively, D is TRBD1 (6 bases). The CDR3 runs 14 residues. Germline CDR1 reads SGDLS; CDR2 reads YYNGEE. V was cut by 0 bases and J by 4 bases, with 8 bases left in between. The CDR3 region is CASSVAGAGNTIYF. The CDR3 DNA is TGTGCCAGCAGCGTAGCGGGGGCCGGAAACACCATATATTTT.

The rearrangement uses TRBV5-1 and TRBJ2-7; 11 nucleotides agree with TRBD1. This CDR3 comprises 14 residues. CDR1 SGHRS and CDR2 YFSETQ come from the germline V gene. The V and J ends lost 6 bases and 5 bases, in that order; junction bases with no gene match: 7. The CDR3 here is CASNPDRGLNEQYF. The CDR3 DNA reads TGCGCCAGCAACCCGGACAGGGGGCTCAACGAGCAGTACTTC.

This chain connects TRBV4-3 to TRBJ2-2, with D possibly TRBD2 on 5 matching bases. Germline V gene data show CDR1 as LGHNA and CDR2 as YSLEER. This CDR3 comprises 15 residues. V lost 0 bases and J 5 bases, leaving 10 bases between the germline ends. CDR3 region: CASSQEGGFTGELFF. CDR3 nucleotides: TGCGCCAGCAGCCAAGAAGGCGGGTTTACCGGGGAGCTGTTTTTT.

CDR3 sequence: CASSEGQYNEQFF. The CDR3 coding sequence is TGTGCCAGCAGCGAGGGACAGTACAATGAGCAGTTCTTC. The chain recombines TRBV9 with TRBJ2-1; 7 bases are shared with TRBD1. The germline V gene has CDR1 SGDLS and CDR2 YYNGEE. V shed 3 bases and J 4 bases; nucleotides not matched to a gene: 1. This CDR3 is built from 13 residues.

The chain carries TRBV6-1 and TRBJ2-5; TRBD2 is a possible D gene (7 bases). The CDR3 loop spans 14 amino acids. The germline gives CDR1 MNHNS, CDR2 SASEGT. Trimming removed 7 bases at V and 2 bases at J, with 14 bases between. The CDR3 protein is CASMPGGQQETQYF. CDR3 in DNA: TGTGCCAGCATGCCCGGGGGGCAGCAAGAGACCCAGTACTTC.

This clone was observed a handful of times. The genes are TRBV27 and TRBJ1-6; TRBD1 agrees at 9 bases. The V gene end was trimmed by 5 bases and the J gene end by 9 bases; junction bases not matched to a gene: 5. The CDR3 is 14 amino acids. Germline values: CDR1 MNHEY, CDR2 SMNVEV (reference sequence). For the CDR3, the DNA is TGTGCCAGCAGTCAAAGGACAGGGGTTTCACCCCTCCACTTT. Residues: CASSQRTGVSPLHF.

J is TRBJ1-6 and V is TRBV5-4; no firm D call. Trimming cost V 2 bases and J 7 bases, with 4 bases left between them. This CDR3 has 12 amino acids. Germline V gives CDR1 SGHNT, CDR2 YYREEE (reference sequence). The CDR3 protein is CASSFWNSPLHF. The CDR3 bases are TGTGCCAGCAGCTTTTGGAATTCACCCCTCCACTTT.

The rearrangement joins TRBV6-6 to TRBJ2-7; 8 bases are a match to TRBD1. V shed 8 bases and J 6 bases; nucleotides not matched to a gene: 18. Germline CDR1 is MNHNY and CDR2 is SVGAGI (reference sequence). This CDR3 has 16 amino acids. CDR3 residues: CASRTDAADRVAEQYF. CDR3 coding DNA: TGTGCCAGCCGTACGGATGCAGCGGACAGGGTTGCCGAGCAGTACTTC.

V and J are TRBV7-2 and TRBJ2-1, with 8 positions matching TRBD2. Germline V gene data show CDR1 as SGHTA and CDR2 as FQGNSA. V trimming: 3 bases; J trimming: 8 bases; junction bases outside the gene matches: 6. The CDR3 totals 14 residues. The CDR3 is CASSFTAGGYEQFF. The CDR3 bases are TGTGCCAGCAGCTTCACGGCGGGAGGCTATGAGCAGTTCTTC.

The V call is TRBV2, the J call TRBJ2-7, with D perhaps matching TRBD1 (5 bases). CDR3 size: 12 residues. Trimming took off 8 bases at V and 3 bases at J, with 11 bases between the two ends. Germline assignment: CDR1 SNHLY and CDR2 FYNNEI. In DNA form, the CDR3 reads TGTGCCAGCGTTAAAGGGGTCTACGAGCAGTACTTC. It specifies CASVKGVYEQYF. The complete variable domain, with remaining parts taken from reference TRBV2 and TRBJ2-7, reads EPEVTQTPSHQVTQMGQEVILRCVPISNHLYFYWYRQILGQKVEFLVSFYNNEISEKSEIFDDQFSVERPDGSNFTLKIRSTKLEDSAMYFCASVKGVYEQYFGPGTRLTVT.

This chain uses TRBV27 with TRBJ1-1; D remains ambiguous. V was clipped by 1 base and J by 1 base, with 19 bases between them. This CDR3 is 18 amino acids long. The germline V gene has CDR1 MNHEY and CDR2 SMNVEV (reference sequence). Here the CDR3 reads CASSLYRPSRGSNTEAFF. For the CDR3, the DNA is TGTGCCAGCAGTTTATATCGGCCCTCTAGAGGATCGAACACTGAAGCTTTCTTT.

V is TRBV6-5 and J is TRBJ1-1; possibly TRBD1 for D (6 bases). The CDR3 is 14 amino acids. Per germline, CDR1 MNHEY and CDR2 SVGAGI. Trimming removed 6 bases from V and 1 base from J, with 12 bases in between. The CDR3 sequence: CASSSQGQNTEAFF. The CDR3, as DNA: TGTGCCAGCAGCTCTCAGGGACAGAACACTGAAGCTTTCTTT.

The V and J genes are TRBV2 and TRBJ2-7, with D possibly being TRBD2 (6 bases). Trimming left V 5 bases short and J 1 base short, with 9 bases between. Per germline, CDR1 SNHLY and CDR2 FYNNEI. The CDR3 is 13 residues long. The DNA for the CDR3 is TGTGCCAGCAGTAGCGGGCCTTCCTACGAGCAGTACTTC. Protein product: CASSSGPSYEQYF.

J is TRBJ2-1 and V is TRBV19; no clear D. V lost 6 bases, J lost 0 bases, and 15 bases lay in between. Germline CDR1 LNHDA, CDR2 SQIVND (reference sequence). The CDR3 is 16 amino acids. The DNA of the CDR3 is TGTGCCAGTAGCCCAAGTCCACCTTCCTCCTACAATGAGCAGTTCTTC. Translation gives CASSPSPPSSYNEQFF.

The V call is TRBV7-7, the J call TRBJ2-2, with 7 positions matching TRBD1. V trimming: 8 bases; J trimming: 0 bases; junction bases outside the gene matches: 9. CDR1 and CDR2 from the germline V gene are SSHAT and FNYEAQ (reference sequence). The CDR3 has 16 amino acids. The CDR3 reads CASGDRVPTNTGELFF. Written as DNA, the CDR3 is TGTGCCAGCGGCGACAGGGTCCCAACGAACACCGGGGAGCTGTTTTTT. The full variable domain, in which reference TRBV7-7 and TRBJ2-2 provide the parts outside the CDR3, is GAGVSQSPRYKVTKRGQDVTLRCDPISSHATLYWYQQALGQGPEFLTYFNYEAQPDKSGLPSDRFSAERPEGSISTLTIQRTEQRDSAMYRCASGDRVPTNTGELFFGEGSRLTVL.

DNA for the CDR3: TGTGCCAGCAGCTTGAGTACAGGGGCCGGTCTAGGTGGCTACACCTTC. This encodes CASSLSTGAGLGGYTF. This chain uses TRBV5-8 with TRBJ1-2; 7 bases fit TRBD1. Germline values: CDR1 SGHTS, CDR2 YDEGEE. J lost 7 bases, V lost 1 base, and 13 bases had no gene match. The CDR3 loop spans 16 amino acids.

The rearrangement joins TRBV7-3 to TRBJ1-2, with 9 bases lining up with TRBD1. The CDR3 sequence is 16 residues long. The V gene end was trimmed by 2 bases and the J gene end by 0 bases; junction bases not matched to a gene: 4. Germline V CDR1 and CDR2: SGHTA, FQGTGA. The CDR3 reads CASSLEGQGTNYGYTF. CDR3 nucleotides: TGTGCCAGCAGCTTAGAGGGACAGGGAACTAACTATGGCTACACCTTC.